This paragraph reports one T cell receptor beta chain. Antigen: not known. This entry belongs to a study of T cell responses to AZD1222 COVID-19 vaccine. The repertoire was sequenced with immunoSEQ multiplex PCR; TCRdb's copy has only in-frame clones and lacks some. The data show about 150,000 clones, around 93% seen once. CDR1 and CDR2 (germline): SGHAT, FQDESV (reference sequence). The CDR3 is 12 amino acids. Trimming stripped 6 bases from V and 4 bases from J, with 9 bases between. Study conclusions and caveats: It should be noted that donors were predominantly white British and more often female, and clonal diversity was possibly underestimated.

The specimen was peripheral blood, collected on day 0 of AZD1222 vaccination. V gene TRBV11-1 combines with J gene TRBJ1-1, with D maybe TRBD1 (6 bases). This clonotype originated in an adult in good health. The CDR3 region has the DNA TGTGCCAGCAGGGGGGGCGGCACTGAAGCTTTCTTT. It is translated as CASRGGGTEAFF.